This entry describes one TCR beta chain. The antigen remains undetermined. Clones were sequenced by immunoSEQ multiplex PCR, and TCRdb holds only the in-frame ones, with some missing. The data hold around 94,000 clones, with approximately 94% observed a single time. Donors were drawn from the 120-subject validation cohort, separate from the roughly 670-subject first cohort. The data were obtained in a study of cytomegalovirus exposure and HLA in healthy donors. Whole-study context: The approximately 110 validation repertoires and the approximately 630 first-cohort repertoires shared a platform, a later analysis reported. Study results and caveats: TCR beta chains numbering more than 150 were designated cytomegalovirus-associated.

In germline, CDR1 is ENHRY, CDR2 SYGVKD. V shed 10 bases, J shed 4 bases, and the junction held 6 bases outside the gene matches. CDR3 size: 12 residues. Sample: PBMCs. V usage is TRBV10-3 and J usage is TRBJ1-1; TRBD1 matches 7 bases. The source is a woman aged 18-30 years in good health and CMV-seronegative. CDR3 sequence: CATYRGGTEAFF. The DNA of the CDR3 is TGTGCCACGTACAGGGGTGGCACTGAAGCTTTCTTT.